A selection of T cell receptor beta chains follows, all from one sample in a study of blood T cell repertoires in COVID-19. Generated by immunoSEQ multiplex PCR, the TCRdb table keeps only in-frame clones and is missing some. The sample lists about 110,000 clones, 71% occurring once. What was sequenced was peripheral blood. The source of these receptors is a middle-aged woman with acute or convalescent COVID-19. CDR3s include the opening cysteine and the closing phenylalanine or tryptophan. A D gene is named only where the DNA matches it firmly. Expanded clones get a size class; other rows say once, few or many, or leave the size out.

TRBV6-2/TRBV6-3,TRBJ2-7,NA,NA,TGTGCCAGCAGTTTACAGGGCTACGAGCAGTACTTC,CASSLQGYEQYF
TRBV3-1/TRBV3-2,TRBJ2-5,NA,few,TGTGCCAGCAGCCTCTGGTCGAGCGGGGAGACCCAGTACTTC,CASSLWSSGETQYF
TRBV7-3,TRBJ1-2,TRBD1,NA,TGTGCCAGCAGCTCGGGACAGGGGCTGGGCTACACCTTC,CASSSGQGLGYTF
TRBV12-5,TRBJ2-7,NA,NA,TGTGCTAGTGGTGCAGGGTCCCCGCCCTACGAGCAGTACTTC,CASGAGSPPYEQYF
TRBV6-2/TRBV6-3,TRBJ2-5,TRBD2,NA,TGTGCCAGCAGCCGTGGGAGCGGGAGACAAGAGACCCAGTACTTC,CASSRGSGRQETQYF
TRBV30,TRBJ2-7,TRBD1,many,TGTGCCTGGAGTAGACAGGGAATAGGGCAGTACTTC,CAWSRQGIGQYF
TRBV19,TRBJ1-2,NA,NA,TGTGCCAGTAGTCCACAGGGTAACTATGGCTACACCTTC,CASSPQGNYGYTF
TRBV19,TRBJ1-2,TRBD1,NA,TGTGCCAGTAGCGACGGACAGGGTCGCTATGGCTACACCTTC,CASSDGQGRYGYTF
TRBV5-1,TRBJ2-3,TRBD1,once,TGCGCCAGCAGCTTGGTGGGGCGCAGGGGGCCCACAGATACGCAGTATTTT,CASSLVGRRGPTDTQYF
TRBV7-9,TRBJ2-1,TRBD2,few,TGTGCCAGCAGCACACTAGCGGGGGTAGGGAATGAGCAGTTCTTC,CASSTLAGVGNEQFF
TRBV12-3/TRBV12-4,TRBJ1-1,NA,NA,TGTGCCAGCACCTGGGGGCGGACCGTGGTCTTT,CASTWGRTVVF
TRBV6-5,TRBJ1-5,NA,NA,TGTGCCAGCAAGGACGGAGGTATTGGCAATCAGCCCCAGCATTTT,CASKDGGIGNQPQHF
TRBV4-1,TRBJ2-7,TRBD1,NA,TGCGCCAGCAGCCCAGCAGGAGCCGGGACAGGACGGTACGAGCAGTACTTC,CASSPAGAGTGRYEQYF
TRBV25-1,TRBJ2-1,TRBD2,NA,TGTGCCAGCAGTGTTGGCGCGGGGGGGTCTAATGAGCAGTTCTTC,CASSVGAGGSNEQFF
TRBV10-1,TRBJ1-5,TRBD1,few,TGCGCCAGCAAGAATACAGGGGACCACCGACATCTAGGGGGAAATAGCAATCAGCCCCAGCATTTT,CASKNTGDHRHLGGNSNQPQHF
TRBV12-3/TRBV12-4,TRBJ1-1,NA,NA,TGTGCCAGCAGTTTAGGCCAGGGGAGAGAAGCTTTCTTT,CASSLGQGREAFF
TRBV4-1,TRBJ2-5,TRBD2,few,TGCGCCAGCAGCAAGAGCCTTCTCGGAGCGGGGAGGTGGGAGACCCAGTACTTC,CASSKSLLGAGRWETQYF
TRBV19,TRBJ1-3,TRBD1,once,TGTGCCAGTATCCGGGACAGGGAAGTGGCTGGAAACACCATATATTTT,CASIRDREVAGNTIYF
TRBV12-3/TRBV12-4,TRBJ1-1,NA,NA,TGTGCCAGCAGTTACAGTAAGGACACTGAAGCTTTCTTT,CASSYSKDTEAFF
TRBV10-3,TRBJ2-3,TRBD1,NA,TGTGCCATCAGCGGGGGGACAGGGAGTACGCAGTATTTT,CAISGGTGSTQYF
TRBV28,TRBJ2-1,TRBD1,NA,TGTGCCAGCAGTTTATCGGGGACAGGGCCTCAGTTCTTC,CASSLSGTGPQFF
TRBV28,TRBJ2-4,TRBD2,NA,TGTGCCAGCAGCGGGGGGGCCGTTAGGTACATTCAGTACTTC,CASSGGAVRYIQYF
TRBV27,TRBJ1-5,NA,NA,TGTGCCAGCAAGCCCACCTATATGGGAGGAGTGGGCAATCAGCCCCAGCATTTT,CASKPTYMGGVGNQPQHF
TRBV12-3/TRBV12-4,TRBJ1-1,TRBD1,NA,TGTGCCAGCAGTTTCCGGGACAGGGTGTTAGCTTTCTTT,CASSFRDRVLAFF
TRBV12-3/TRBV12-4,TRBJ2-5,NA,NA,TGTGCCAGCAGTTTAAACATCCAAGAGACCCAGTACTTC,CASSLNIQETQYF
TRBV3-1/TRBV3-2,TRBJ2-5,NA,NA,TGTGCCAGCAGCCTACAAGAGACCCAGTACTTC,CASSLQETQYF
TRBV3-1/TRBV3-2,TRBJ1-2,NA,NA,TGTGCCAGCAACCGGGGGGAGGTCGGAGGCTACACCTTC,CASNRGEVGGYTF
TRBV2,TRBJ1-5,NA,many,TGTGCCAGCAGTGAAACAGGGAATGGCAATCAGCCCCAGCATTTT,CASSETGNGNQPQHF
TRBV3-1/TRBV3-2,TRBJ2-1,NA,NA,TGTGCCAGCAGCCAAGACCCAGACAGGAACAATGAGCAGTTCTTC,CASSQDPDRNNEQFF
TRBV5-1,TRBJ2-2,TRBD1,NA,TGCGCCAGCAGCTTGGCGCAGGGGGCCAGCACCGGGGAGCTGTTTTTT,CASSLAQGASTGELFF
TRBV6-4,TRBJ2-3,NA,NA,TGTGCCAGCTCACAAAGAACGGGGGATACGCAGTATTTT,CASSQRTGDTQYF
TRBV6-6,TRBJ2-7,NA,NA,TGTGCCAGCAGTTATATCTCGGGGTCACACTCCTACGAGCAGTACTTC,CASSYISGSHSYEQYF
TRBV5-1,TRBJ1-3,NA,NA,TGCGCCAGCAGCTTGGAAACTACTTCAGGAAACACCATATATTTT,CASSLETTSGNTIYF
TRBV9,TRBJ1-1,NA,NA,TGTGCCAGCAGCGTAGACCAGAAATCTGAAGCTTTCTTT,CASSVDQKSEAFF
TRBV28,TRBJ2-7,TRBD1,NA,TGTGCCAGCAGTTTCGGGCTCAGGGGGATAAGCTCCTACGAGCAGTACTTC,CASSFGLRGISSYEQYF
TRBV6-5,TRBJ2-2,TRBD2,NA,TGTGCCAGCAGAGCTAGCGGGGGGTATGGGGAGCTGTTTTTT,CASRASGGYGELFF
TRBV9,TRBJ2-1,TRBD2,NA,TGTGCCAGCAGTTTAGCGGGGAACAATGAGCAGTTCTTC,CASSLAGNNEQFF
TRBV9,TRBJ2-7,NA,NA,TGTGCCAGCAGCAAAGCCGACAGGACCCCATCCGAGCAGTACTTC,CASSKADRTPSEQYF
TRBV10-3,TRBJ2-3,NA,NA,TGTGCCATCAGTGAGATTGCGGGGCTCGGGACAGATACGCAGTATTTT,CAISEIAGLGTDTQYF
TRBV2,TRBJ1-5,TRBD1,few,TGTGCCAGCAGCCAAGGGACAGCAAATCAGCCCCAGCATTTT,CASSQGTANQPQHF
TRBV7-6,TRBJ2-5,NA,NA,TGTGCCAGCAGCTTAGTGGGTGGAGGCGAGACCCAGTACTTC,CASSLVGGGETQYF
TRBV28,TRBJ2-2,NA,once,TGTGCCAGCAGGGCCAGAGGGACCGGGGAGCTGTTTTTT,CASRARGTGELFF